This T cell receptor (beta chain) was captured by sequencing in a study of blood T cells in healthy people across ages. In its sample, this clonotype was seen a few times. The J segment lost 6 bases and the V segment lost 4 bases, leaving 8 bases of the junction unmatched. This CDR3 is 14 amino acids long. Germline V CDR1 and CDR2: LGHNA, YNFKEQ. Primers used in a second PCR of roughly 6 to 11 cycles were a sample-barcoded 5' primer and a J-beta primer mix. TCRdb re-derived calls from the 5' RACE reads in MiXCR, one entry per CDR3 protein. The table includes approximately 1,000,000 distinct CDR3 sequences, more than 40% detected once.

This chain connects TRBV4-2 to TRBJ1-1; TRBD1 matches 7 bases. This receptor was identified in a woman between 55 and 75 years old in good health. Sequencing input: blood. The CDR3 bases are TGTGCCAGCAGCCTAGGGACAGTAGGACCTGAAGCTTTCTTT. This codes for CASSLGTVGPEAFF.